The 21 T cell receptor beta chains below were found in one sample sequenced in a study of OX40 agonist ivuxolimab in advanced cancers. Assay: immunoSEQ multiplex PCR; the TCRdb copy retains only in-frame clones and omits some. The sample has some 80,000 clones, around 86% seen once; the top ten hold 0.3% to 0.4%. The sample in question was CD4+ or CD8+ T cells sorted from blood, obtained in a trial of the OX40 agonist ivuxolimab. All receptors derive from an adult with an advanced solid tumor such as melanoma, head and neck, liver or kidney cancer.

The rearrangement joins TRBV28 to TRBJ1-2, with a weak D call TRBD1 (6 bases). Germline CDR1 and CDR2: MDHEN and SYDVKM. Trimming removed 6 bases from V and 1 base from J, with 24 bases in between. The CDR3 has 18 residues. DNA of the CDR3: TGTGCCAGCAGGTCGTTTGGGGGGGCGCAAGAAGTTAACTATGGCTACACCTTC. Translating it yields CASRSFGGAQEVNYGYTF.

The genes are TRBV27 and TRBJ2-1; 10 bases align to TRBD2. V lost 3 bases and J lost 4; bases outside the gene matches: 9. Germline CDR1 reads MNHEY; CDR2 reads SMNVEV (reference sequence). This CDR3 contains 17 residues. The CDR3 loop reads CASSLPSGRLLYNEQFF. CDR3 coding DNA: TGTGCCAGCAGTTTGCCTAGCGGGAGACTCCTTTACAATGAGCAGTTCTTC.

The rearrangement links TRBV7-2 to TRBJ2-1, with D maybe TRBD2 (6 bases). Germline CDR1 reads SGHTA; CDR2 reads FQGNSA. V was cut by 5 bases and J by 8 bases, with 16 bases left in between. This CDR3 is built from 14 residues. This CDR3 reads CASSTREPGHEQFF. In DNA, the CDR3 is TGTGCCAGCAGCACCCGGGAGCCGGGGCATGAGCAGTTCTTC.

This clone was seen a few times. The rearrangement joins TRBV15 to TRBJ2-5; perhaps TRBD2 as D (7 bases). The germline V gene has CDR1 LNHNV and CDR2 YYDKDF (reference sequence). CDR3 length: 17 amino acids. Trimming pared 0 bases from V and 4 bases from J, leaving 18 bases between. The CDR3 DNA sequence: TGTGCCACCAGCAGAGATTTGGCGGGGGCCGCGGGAGAGACCCAGTACTTC. Translated, it gives CATSRDLAGAAGETQYF.

The chain has TRBV18 and TRBJ1-2; 8 bases agree with TRBD1. V lost 3 bases to trimming and J lost 6 bases; unmatched junction nucleotides: 6. Germline CDR1 and CDR2: KGHSH and LQKENI. This CDR3 has 14 amino acids. The CDR3 spells CASSPIGQGDGYTF. In DNA form, the CDR3 reads TGTGCCAGCTCACCCATCGGACAGGGAGATGGCTACACCTTC.

The rearrangement joins TRBV2 to TRBJ1-1; no definite D call. V was trimmed by 6 bases and J by 0 bases, leaving 14 bases between them. This CDR3 contains 15 residues. Germline CDR1 reads SNHLY; CDR2 reads FYNNEI. The CDR3 reads CASRETPVMNTEAFF. In DNA form, the CDR3 reads TGTGCCAGCAGAGAGACCCCTGTGATGAACACTGAAGCTTTCTTT.

Only one count was recorded for this clone. This chain connects TRBV7-2 to TRBJ1-2, with TRBD1 identical over 7 bases. Germline CDR1 SGHTA, CDR2 FQGNSA. CDR3 size: 16 residues. V shed 4 bases, J shed 1 base, and the junction held 9 bases outside the gene matches. The CDR3 DNA is TGTGCCAGCAGCTCAAAACCGGGACAGAGTAACTATGGCTACACCTTC. As protein: CASSSKPGQSNYGYTF.

The CDR3 protein is CASSSLAGRSESQYF. CDR3 sequence (DNA): TGTGCCAGCAGTTCGTTAGCGGGGCGCAGCGAGTCGCAGTATTTT. The chain links TRBV27 to TRBJ2-3; 8 bases agree with TRBD2. Germline loops: CDR1 MNHEY, CDR2 SMNVEV (reference sequence). The CDR3 runs to 15 residues. J lost 10 bases, V lost 4 bases, and 13 bases had no gene match.

The V and J genes are TRBV27 and TRBJ2-2; D is perhaps TRBD1 (5 bases). The CDR3 length is 15 residues. Germline loops: CDR1 MNHEY, CDR2 SMNVEV (reference sequence). Between the trimmed V and J ends, which lost 6 bases and 5 bases, there was a span of 16 bases. DNA of the CDR3: TGTGCCAGCAGACGCAGGGCGGTGGGAACCGGGGAGCTGTTTTTT. Translating it yields CASRRRAVGTGELFF.

This sequence joins TRBV6-6 and TRBJ1-2; the D gene is possibly TRBD1 (6 bases). CDR1 is MNHNY and CDR2 is SVGAGI in the germline V gene (reference sequence). This CDR3 is 14 amino acids long. V was clipped by 6 bases and J by 2 bases, with 13 bases between them. The CDR3 reads CASSRARGNYGYTF. The CDR3 DNA reads as TGTGCCAGCAGCCGAGCCAGGGGCAACTATGGCTACACCTTC.

The CDR3 DNA is TGCAGCGCAGGGGCCTCCAAAAACATTCAGTACTTC. This sequence encodes CSAGASKNIQYF. V and J are TRBV29-1 and TRBJ2-4; D may be TRBD1 (6 bases). Trimming removed 7 bases at V and 2 bases at J, with 9 bases between. The CDR3 loop spans 12 amino acids. CDR1 is SQVTM, CDR2 ANQGSEA, per germline.

This chain uses TRBV6-4 with TRBJ2-1, with D perhaps TRBD1 (5 bases). Trimming took 2 bases from V and 5 from J, leaving 13 bases between them. The CDR3 spans 15 residues. Per the germline V gene, CDR1 is MRHNA and CDR2 is SNTAGT. The CDR3 nucleotides are TGTGCCAGCAGTGACCCTGCTAAGGGGCACAATGAGCAGTTCTTC. Translation gives CASSDPAKGHNEQFF.

This chain links TRBV9 with TRBJ2-1; 9 bases are shared with TRBD2. The CDR3 loop spans 16 amino acids. Trimming took 0 bases from V and 7 from J; bases not matched to a gene: 8. The V gene's germline CDR1 is SGDLS and CDR2 YYNGEE. The CDR3 protein is CASSVVSGRTGNEQFF. The CDR3 DNA sequence: TGTGCCAGCAGCGTAGTAAGCGGGAGGACCGGGAATGAGCAGTTCTTC. Drawing the rest from reference TRBV9 and TRBJ2-1, the complete variable domain is DSGVTQTPKHLITATGQRVTLRCSPRSGDLSVYWYQQSLDQGLQFLIQYYNGEERAKGNILERFSAQQFPDLHSELNLSSLELGDSALYFCASSVVSGRTGNEQFFGPGTRLTVL.

The chain is built from TRBV7-2 and TRBJ1-1, with TRBD1 matching 8 bases. The germline CDR1 and CDR2 sequences are SGHTA and FQGNSA. The CDR3 extends over 14 amino acids. The V and J ends lost 6 bases and 5 bases, in that order; junction bases with no gene match: 8. CDR3 sequence: CASRAQGALTEAFF. In nucleotides, the CDR3 is TGTGCCAGCAGAGCTCAGGGGGCGCTGACTGAAGCTTTCTTT.

The V call is TRBV28, the J call TRBJ2-5; D is undetermined. The CDR3 extends over 14 amino acids. CDR1 and CDR2 (germline): MDHEN, SYDVKM. V dropped 10 bases and J dropped 6 bases, with 21 bases sitting between them. The CDR3 DNA reads as TGTGCCATTACTGCCTTGATTGGGTCCAAGACCCAGTACTTC. Amino acids: CAITALIGSKTQYF.

V gene TRBV7-3 combines with J gene TRBJ2-5, with 8 bases lining up with TRBD2. Germline V gene sequence: CDR1 SGHTA, CDR2 FQGTGA. The length of the CDR3 is 16 residues. V lost 0 bases, J lost 0 bases, and 3 bases stayed unmatched. CDR3 in amino acids: CASSLTASGYQETQYF. CDR3 nucleotide sequence: TGTGCCAGCAGCTTAACGGCTAGCGGGTACCAAGAGACCCAGTACTTC. Full variable domain (remainder filled in from reference TRBV7-3 and TRBJ2-5): GAGVSQTPSNKVTEKGKYVELRCDPISGHTALYWYRQSLGQGPEFLIYFQGTGAADDSGLPNDRFFAVRPEGSVSTLKIQRTERGDSAVYLCASSLTASGYQETQYFGPGTRLLVL.

The genes are TRBV5-1 and TRBJ1-4, with D possibly being TRBD1 (5 bases). Germline lookup yields CDR1 SGHRS and CDR2 YFSETQ. The CDR3 runs to 14 residues. With 2 bases removed from V and 6 bases from J, the gap between germline ends came to 11 bases. The CDR3 region is CASSFSGTYEKLFF. CDR3 DNA: TGCGCCAGCAGCTTCTCCGGGACCTATGAAAAACTGTTTTTT.

The chain couples TRBV5-1 to TRBJ1-4; 8 nucleotides align to TRBD1. V lost 4 bases and J lost 2; bases outside the gene matches: 1. Germline lookup yields CDR1 SGHRS and CDR2 YFSETQ. This CDR3 has 14 amino acids. The DNA of the CDR3 is TGCGCCAGCAGCCCAGGGGGCACTAATGAAAAACTGTTTTTT. As protein: CASSPGGTNEKLFF. Together with reference TRBV5-1 and TRBJ1-4, the CDR3 gives the full variable domain: KAGVTQTPRYLIKTRGQQVTLSCSPISGHRSVSWYQQTPGQGLQFLFEYFSETQRNKGNFPGRFSGRQFSNSRSEMNVSTLELGDSALYLCASSPGGTNEKLFFGSGTQLSVL.

In this sample, this clone turned up once. The rearrangement uses TRBV7-8 and TRBJ1-2, with unresolved D. The CDR3 consists of 15 residues. Per germline, CDR1 SGHVS and CDR2 FQNEAQ. V was trimmed by 0 bases and J by 2 bases, leaving 10 bases between them. The CDR3 region has the DNA TGTGCCAGCAGCTTAGCGCGGGGAGGAAACTATGGCTACACCTTC. It codes for CASSLARGGNYGYTF.

The chain links TRBV6-5 to TRBJ2-5, with TRBD2 matching 11 bases. With V trimmed by 4 bases and J by 7 bases, 8 bases remained unmatched. The CDR3 consists of 15 residues. Looked up from germline, CDR1 is MNHEY and CDR2 is SVGAGI. DNA for the CDR3: TGTGCCAGCAGTTCTCTAGCGGGAGGTGGCGGGACCCAGTACTTC. This translates into CASSSLAGGGGTQYF.

V usage is TRBV7-9 and J usage is TRBJ1-6, with D tentatively TRBD1 (5 bases). Looked up from germline, CDR1 is SEHNR and CDR2 is FQNEAQ (reference sequence). Between the trimmed V and J ends, which lost 3 bases and 10 bases, there was a span of 16 bases. There are 15 residues in the CDR3. The CDR3 region has the DNA TGTGCCAGCAGCTTGGGCGGGGGAAATGCGTCACCCCTCCACTTT. This gives the protein CASSLGGGNASPLHF.